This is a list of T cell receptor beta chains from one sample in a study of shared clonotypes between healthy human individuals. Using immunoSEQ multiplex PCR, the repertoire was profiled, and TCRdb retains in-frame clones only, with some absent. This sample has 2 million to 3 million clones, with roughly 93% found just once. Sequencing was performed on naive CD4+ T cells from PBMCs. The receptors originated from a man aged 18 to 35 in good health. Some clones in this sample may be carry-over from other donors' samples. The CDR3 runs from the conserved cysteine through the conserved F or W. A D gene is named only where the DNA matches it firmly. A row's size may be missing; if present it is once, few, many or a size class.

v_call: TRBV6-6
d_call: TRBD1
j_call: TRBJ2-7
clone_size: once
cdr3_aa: CASRDRAYEQYF
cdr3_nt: TGTGCCAGCCGGGACAGGGCTTACGAGCAGTACTTC

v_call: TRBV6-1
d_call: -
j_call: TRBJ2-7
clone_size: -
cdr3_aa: CASPPGGGSYEQYF
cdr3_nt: TGTGCCAGCCCCCCGGGGGGCGGGAGCTACGAGCAGTACTTC

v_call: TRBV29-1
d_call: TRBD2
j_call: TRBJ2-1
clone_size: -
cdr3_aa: CSARLAPNEQFF
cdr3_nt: TGCAGCGCAAGACTAGCCCCTAATGAGCAGTTCTTC

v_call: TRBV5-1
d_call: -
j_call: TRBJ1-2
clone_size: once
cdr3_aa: CASSWGTPNNYGYTF
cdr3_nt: TGCGCCAGCAGCTGGGGGACACCTAATAACTATGGCTACACCTTC

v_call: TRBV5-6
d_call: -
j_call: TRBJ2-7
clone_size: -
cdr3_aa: CASSLGVTDYEQYF
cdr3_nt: TGTGCCAGCAGCTTGGGGGTGACGGACTACGAGCAGTACTTC

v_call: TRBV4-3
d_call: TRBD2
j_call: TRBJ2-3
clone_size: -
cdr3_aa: CASSQGPSGRGGPSTDTQYF
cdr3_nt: TGCGCCAGCAGCCAAGGTCCTAGCGGGAGAGGGGGGCCTAGCACAGATACGCAGTATTTT

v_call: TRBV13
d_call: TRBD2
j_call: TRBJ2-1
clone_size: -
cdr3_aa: CASSLPLGRGEYNEQFF
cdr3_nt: TGTGCCAGCAGCTTACCACTCGGGCGGGGGGAATACAATGAGCAGTTCTTC

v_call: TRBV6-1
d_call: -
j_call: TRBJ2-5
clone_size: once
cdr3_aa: CASSDFVSETQYF
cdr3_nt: TGTGCCAGCAGCGACTTCGTGTCAGAGACCCAGTACTTC

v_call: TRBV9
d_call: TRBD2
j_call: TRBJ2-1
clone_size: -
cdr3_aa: CASSVIALAGDNEQFF
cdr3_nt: TGTGCCAGCAGCGTCATAGCACTAGCGGGAGACAATGAGCAGTTCTTC

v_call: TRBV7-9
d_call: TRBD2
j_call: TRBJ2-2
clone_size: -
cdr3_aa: CASSSILAGRGDTGELFF
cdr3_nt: TGTGCCAGTTCCTCCATACTAGCGGGGAGGGGTGACACCGGGGAGCTGTTTTTT

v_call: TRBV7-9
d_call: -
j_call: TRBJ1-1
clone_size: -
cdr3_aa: CASSLGVGGDTEAFF
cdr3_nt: TGTGCCAGCAGCTTAGGAGTAGGGGGGGACACTGAAGCTTTCTTT

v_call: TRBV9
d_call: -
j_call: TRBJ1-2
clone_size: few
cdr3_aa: CASSGGGSNYGYTF
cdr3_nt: TGTGCCAGCAGCGGGGGCGGCAGCAACTATGGCTACACCTTC

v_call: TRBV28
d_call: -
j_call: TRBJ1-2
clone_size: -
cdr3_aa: CASSSAGKGLGYGYTF
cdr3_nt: TGTGCCAGCAGTTCCGCAGGGAAGGGGCTGGGCTATGGCTACACCTTC

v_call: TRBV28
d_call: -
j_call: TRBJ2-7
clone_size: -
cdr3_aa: CASSGGGTAYEQYF
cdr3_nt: TGTGCCAGCAGTGGGGGCGGGACAGCCTACGAGCAGTACTTC

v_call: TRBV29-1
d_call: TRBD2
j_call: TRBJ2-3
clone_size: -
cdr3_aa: CSVEGLAGSTDTQYF
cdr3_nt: TGCAGCGTTGAGGGACTAGCGGGAAGCACAGATACGCAGTATTTT

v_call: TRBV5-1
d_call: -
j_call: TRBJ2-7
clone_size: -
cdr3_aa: CASSLADRSLLSYEQYF
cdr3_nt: TGCGCCAGCAGCTTGGCCGATAGATCCCTACTTTCCTACGAGCAGTACTTC

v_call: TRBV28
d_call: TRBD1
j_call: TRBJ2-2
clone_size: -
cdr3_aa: CASRTNRGQTGELFF
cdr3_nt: TGTGCCAGCAGAACAAACAGGGGGCAAACCGGGGAGCTGTTTTTT

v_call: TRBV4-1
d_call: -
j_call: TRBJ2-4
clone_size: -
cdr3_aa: CASSQQQGDKNIQYF
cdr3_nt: TGCGCCAGCAGCCAACAACAGGGTGACAAAAACATTCAGTACTTC

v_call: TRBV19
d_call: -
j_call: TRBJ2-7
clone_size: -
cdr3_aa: CASSIGDRPYEQYF
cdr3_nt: TGTGCCAGTAGTATAGGGGACCGTCCCTACGAGCAGTACTTC

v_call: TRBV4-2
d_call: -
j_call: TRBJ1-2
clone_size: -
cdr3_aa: CASSPTEGNYGYTF
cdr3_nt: TGTGCCAGCAGCCCCACAGAAGGGAACTATGGCTACACCTTC

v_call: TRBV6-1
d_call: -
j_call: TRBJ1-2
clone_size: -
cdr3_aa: CASSRTGGGYTF
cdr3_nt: TGTGCCAGCAGTCGGACCGGGGGGGGCTACACCTTC

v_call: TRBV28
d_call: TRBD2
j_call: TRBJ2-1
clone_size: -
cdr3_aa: CASRSGLAVRRNEQFF
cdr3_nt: TGTGCCAGCAGATCGGGACTAGCGGTCAGGAGAAATGAGCAGTTCTTC

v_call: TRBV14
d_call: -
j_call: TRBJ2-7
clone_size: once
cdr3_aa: CASRLSGGYEQYF
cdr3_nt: TGTGCCAGCCGTCTTTCCGGTGGCTACGAGCAGTACTTC

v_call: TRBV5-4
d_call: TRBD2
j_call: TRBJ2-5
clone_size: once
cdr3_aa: CASSFRLAGQETQYF
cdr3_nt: TGTGCCAGCAGCTTTCGACTAGCGGGGCAAGAGACCCAGTACTTC

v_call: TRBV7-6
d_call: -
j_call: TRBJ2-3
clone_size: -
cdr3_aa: CASSFRSDTDTQYF
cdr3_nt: TGTGCCAGCAGCTTTCGTTCCGACACAGATACGCAGTATTTT

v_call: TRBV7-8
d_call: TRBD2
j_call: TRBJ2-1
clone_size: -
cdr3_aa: CASSSRRAGGPPYNEQFF
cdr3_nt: TGTGCCAGCAGCTCGCGAAGGGCGGGAGGGCCTCCCTACAATGAGCAGTTCTTC

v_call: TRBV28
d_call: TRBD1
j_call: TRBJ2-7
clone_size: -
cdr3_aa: CASSYRQGAINEQYF
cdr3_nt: TGTGCCAGCAGTTATCGACAGGGGGCGATCAACGAGCAGTACTTC

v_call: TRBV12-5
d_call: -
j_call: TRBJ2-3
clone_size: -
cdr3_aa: CASGLGAAGPDTQYF
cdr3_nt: TGTGCTAGTGGTTTGGGGGCGGCGGGACCAGATACGCAGTATTTT

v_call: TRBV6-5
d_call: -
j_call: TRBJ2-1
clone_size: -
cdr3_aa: CASSLRKNNEQFF
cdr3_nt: TGTGCCAGCAGTCTACGAAAAAACAATGAGCAGTTCTTC

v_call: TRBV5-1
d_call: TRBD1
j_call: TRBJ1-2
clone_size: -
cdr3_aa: CASSLGQGPLNYGYTF
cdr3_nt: TGCGCCAGCAGCTTGGGACAGGGGCCCCTTAACTATGGCTACACCTTC

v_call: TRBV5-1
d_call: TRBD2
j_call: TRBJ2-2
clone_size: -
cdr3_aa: CASSLVAGATGELFF
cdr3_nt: TGCGCCAGCAGCTTGGTAGCGGGAGCCACCGGGGAGCTGTTTTTT

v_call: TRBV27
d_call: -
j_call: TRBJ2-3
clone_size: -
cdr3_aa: CASSFGPGVSTDTQYF
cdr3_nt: TGTGCCAGCAGTTTTGGGCCAGGGGTTAGCACAGATACGCAGTATTTT

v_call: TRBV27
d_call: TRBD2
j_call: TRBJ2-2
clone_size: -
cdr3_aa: CASSSRTSGRALAGELFF
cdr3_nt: TGTGCCAGCAGTTCCCGGACTAGCGGGAGGGCCTTGGCCGGGGAGCTGTTTTTT

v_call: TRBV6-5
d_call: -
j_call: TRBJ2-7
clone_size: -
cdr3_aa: CASSYSGRRSSYEQYF
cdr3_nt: TGTGCCAGCAGTTACTCGGGACGGAGGAGCTCCTACGAGCAGTACTTC

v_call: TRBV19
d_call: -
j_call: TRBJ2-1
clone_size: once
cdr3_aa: CASSIDLYGDEQFF
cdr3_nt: TGTGCCAGTAGTATAGATCTGTATGGGGATGAGCAGTTCTTC

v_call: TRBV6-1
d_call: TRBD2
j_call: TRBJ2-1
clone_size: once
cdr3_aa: CASRAGTSRNEQFF
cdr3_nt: TGTGCCAGCAGGGCCGGGACTAGTCGGAATGAGCAGTTCTTC

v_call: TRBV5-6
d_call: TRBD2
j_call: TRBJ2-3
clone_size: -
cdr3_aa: CASSFGTSGDTQYF
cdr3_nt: TGTGCCAGCAGCTTCGGGACTAGCGGAGATACGCAGTATTTT

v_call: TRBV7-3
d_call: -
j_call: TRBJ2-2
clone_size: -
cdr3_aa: CASSLIGGELFF
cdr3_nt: TGTGCCAGCAGCTTAATAGGGGGGGAGCTGTTTTTT

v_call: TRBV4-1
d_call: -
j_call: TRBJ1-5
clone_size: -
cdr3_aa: CASSQGLGLVGNQPQHF
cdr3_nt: TGCGCCAGCAGCCAAGGTCTGGGTTTAGTCGGCAATCAGCCCCAGCATTTT

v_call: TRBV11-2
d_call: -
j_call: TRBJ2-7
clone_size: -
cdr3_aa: CASSLGTGSSYEQYF
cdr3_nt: TGTGCCAGCAGCCTAGGGACTGGATCGTCCTACGAGCAGTACTTC

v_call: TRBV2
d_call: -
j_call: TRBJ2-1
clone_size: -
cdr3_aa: CASKSLKDPGSEQFF
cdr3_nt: TGTGCCAGCAAGAGTTTAAAAGACCCTGGGAGTGAGCAGTTCTTC

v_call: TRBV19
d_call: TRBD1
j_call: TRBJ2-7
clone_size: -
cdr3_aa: CASSIERTGREQYF
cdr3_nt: TGTGCCAGTAGTATAGAGCGGACAGGGAGAGAGCAGTACTTC

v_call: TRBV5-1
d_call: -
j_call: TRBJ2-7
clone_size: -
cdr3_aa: CASSVDRSSYEQYF
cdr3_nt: TGCGCCAGCAGCGTGGACAGAAGCTCCTACGAGCAGTACTTC

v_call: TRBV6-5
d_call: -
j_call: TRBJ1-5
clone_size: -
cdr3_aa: CASNDQEGIAQHF
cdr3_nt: TGTGCCAGCAATGACCAGGAGGGAATAGCCCAGCATTTT

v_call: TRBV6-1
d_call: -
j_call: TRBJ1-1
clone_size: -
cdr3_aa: CASSEFSLEAFF
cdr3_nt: TGTGCCAGCAGTGAATTTAGCCTTGAAGCTTTCTTT

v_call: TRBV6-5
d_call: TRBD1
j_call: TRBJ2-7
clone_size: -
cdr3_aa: CASSYRDRGPYEQYF
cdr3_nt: TGTGCCAGCAGTTACCGGGACAGGGGGCCCTACGAGCAGTACTTC

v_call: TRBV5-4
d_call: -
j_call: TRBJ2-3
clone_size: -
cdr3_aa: CASSLAGAVADTQYF
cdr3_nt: TGTGCCAGCAGCTTGGCGGGAGCGGTCGCAGATACGCAGTATTTT